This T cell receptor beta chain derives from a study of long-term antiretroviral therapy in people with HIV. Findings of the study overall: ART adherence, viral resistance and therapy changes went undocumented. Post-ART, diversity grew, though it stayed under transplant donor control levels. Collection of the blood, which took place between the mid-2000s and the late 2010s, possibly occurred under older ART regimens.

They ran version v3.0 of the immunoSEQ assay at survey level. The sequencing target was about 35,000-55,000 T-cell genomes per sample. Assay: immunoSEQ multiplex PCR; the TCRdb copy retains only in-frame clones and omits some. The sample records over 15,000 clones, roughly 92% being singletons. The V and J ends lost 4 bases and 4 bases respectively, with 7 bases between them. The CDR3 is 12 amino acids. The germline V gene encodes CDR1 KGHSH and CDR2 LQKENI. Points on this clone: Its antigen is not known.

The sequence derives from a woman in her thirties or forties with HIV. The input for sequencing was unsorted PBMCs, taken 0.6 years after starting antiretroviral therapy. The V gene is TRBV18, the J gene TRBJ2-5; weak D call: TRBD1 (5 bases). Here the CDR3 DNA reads TGTGCCAGCTCACTCCAGGGAGAGACCCAGTACTTC. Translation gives CASSLQGETQYF.